The text below deals with one TCR beta chain. The CDR3 consists of 13 residues. Germline V lookup: CDR1 ENHRY, CDR2 SYGVKD. V shed 8 bases and J 2 bases; nucleotides not matched to a gene: 5. All enrollees were roughly 18 to 89 years old and from 20 to 30 US areas. Participant-reported clinical history was the basis for cohort assignment. Authors' data handling: For nucleated cells, counts were estimated from reference gene primer amplification. Profiled with immunoSEQ multiplex PCR; TCRdb holds only in-frame clones, not every one. That table furnishes V, J and clone size, whereas the DNA furnished D and trimming. The sample lists fewer than 250,000 clones, more than 75% occurring once. This entry is derived from a study of blood T cell repertoires in COVID-19. Study background: PBMCs, B-cell-depleted T cells, or T cells provided the cDNA or gDNA that made up the material.

The specimen sequenced was PBMCs or T cells enriched from blood (not recorded which). The clonotype originates from a woman aged 45 to 65 with acute COVID-19. J is TRBJ1-1 and V is TRBV10-3, with 7 nucleotides matching TRBD1. CDR3 amino acids: CAIGQDSNTEAFF. The CDR3, as DNA: TGTGCCATCGGACAGGACAGTAACACTGAAGCTTTCTTT.